This TCR beta chain emerged from a study of Graves' ophthalmopathy and Graves' hyperthyroidism. Study-wide points: Thyroid clonotypes that were expanded above 0.001 frequency mostly also appeared in blood.

Hyperthyroidism in these 18- to 65-year-old patients was newly diagnosed, lasting under 2 months. Ineligible for inclusion were patients with other autoimmune diseases, uncontrolled infections, pregnancy or lactation. Symptoms, serum thyroxine and TRAb, thyroid ultrasound, and orbital computed tomography formed the diagnostic basis. Trimming removed 6 bases at V and 10 bases at J, with 21 bases between. The CDR3 has 15 residues. CDR1 is LNHDA and CDR2 is SQIVND in the germline V gene (reference sequence). In regard to this clonotype: The target antigen is unknown.

The sequenced template was RNA, covering the TCR beta CDR3 region. Second-round multiplex PCR came after first-round RT-PCR with HTBI primers. One entry per CDR3 protein results from TCRdb running MiXCR on the multiplex PCR reads. Among 900,000 to 1,200,000 distinct CDR3 sequences listed, 35% to 40% were seen once. The sample was peripheral blood or thyroid tissue (not recorded which). The chain has TRBV19 and TRBJ1-4, with D uncertain. This clonotype was sampled from an adult man with Graves' hyperthyroidism. CDR3 nucleotide sequence: TGTGCCAGTAGGTCCGGGAGAGACCTGGCGAGAAAACTGTTTTTT. It specifies CASRSGRDLARKLFF.